The sample holds a few counts of the clone carrying this TCR beta chain. Antigen specificity is unknown. Then a second PCR, running about 6 to 11 cycles, was carried out with a sample-barcoded 5' primer and a J-beta primer mix. Unique molecular identifiers of 12 random nucleotides labeled each cDNA. Each CDR3 protein gets one entry after TCRdb re-called the 5' RACE reads with MiXCR. Counted here are approximately 790,000 distinct CDR3 sequences, 62% occurring once; the ten biggest clones make up around a quarter. The record originates from a study of blood T cells in healthy people across ages. No fewer than 6 million PBMCs went into each sample. Each sample provided at least 5 micrograms of extracted total RNA. Notes on the study in general: Both naive CD4+ cell counts and diversity were greater in long-lived donors than in aged donors.

The CDR3 has 16 residues. Germline V gene data show CDR1 as SGHTA and CDR2 as FQGNSA. The clonotype was recovered from a man aged 30 to 39 in good health. This sequence joins TRBV7-2 and TRBJ2-7; D perhaps matches TRBD2 (5 bases). The last part of the DNA fits TRBJ2-5 better; the J call may be wrong. Input material: blood. The CDR3 loop is CASSSTGTLAQETQYF. DNA for the CDR3: TGTGCCAGCAGCTCTACGGGTACGCTAGCCCAAGAGACCCAGTACTTC.